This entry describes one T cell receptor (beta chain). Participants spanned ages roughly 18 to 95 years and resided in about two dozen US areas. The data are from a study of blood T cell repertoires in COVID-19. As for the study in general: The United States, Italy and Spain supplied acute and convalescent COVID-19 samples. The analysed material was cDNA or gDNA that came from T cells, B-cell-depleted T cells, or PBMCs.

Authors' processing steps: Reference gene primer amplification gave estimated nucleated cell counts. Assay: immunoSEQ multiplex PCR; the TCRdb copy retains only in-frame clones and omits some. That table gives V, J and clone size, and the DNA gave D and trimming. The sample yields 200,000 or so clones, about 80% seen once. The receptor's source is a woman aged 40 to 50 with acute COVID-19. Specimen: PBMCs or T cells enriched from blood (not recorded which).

The DNA of the CDR3 is TGCGCCAGCAGCATAGAGGGTGCCAGGGAAGCTTTCTTT. Its translation is CASSIEGAREAFF. This sequence joins TRBV5-1 and TRBJ1-1; no reliable D call. Trimming pared 4 bases from V and 8 bases from J, leaving 15 bases between. The CDR3 is made up of 13 amino acids. Looked up from germline, CDR1 is SGHRS and CDR2 is YFSETQ.